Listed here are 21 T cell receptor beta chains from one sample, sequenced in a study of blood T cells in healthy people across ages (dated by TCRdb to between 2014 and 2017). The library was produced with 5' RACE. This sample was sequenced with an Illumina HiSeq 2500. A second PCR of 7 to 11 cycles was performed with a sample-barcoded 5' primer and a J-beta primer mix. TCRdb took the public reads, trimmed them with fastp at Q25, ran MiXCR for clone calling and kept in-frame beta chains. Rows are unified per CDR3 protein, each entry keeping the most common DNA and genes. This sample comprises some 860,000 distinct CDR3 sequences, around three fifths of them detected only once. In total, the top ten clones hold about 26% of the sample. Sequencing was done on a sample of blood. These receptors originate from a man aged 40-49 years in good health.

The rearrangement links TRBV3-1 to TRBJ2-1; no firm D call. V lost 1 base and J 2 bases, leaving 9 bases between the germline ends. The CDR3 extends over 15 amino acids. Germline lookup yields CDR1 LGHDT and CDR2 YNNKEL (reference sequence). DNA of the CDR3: TGTGCCAGCAGCCAAGCTTCCACTGCCTACAATGAGCAGTTCTTC. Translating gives CASSQASTAYNEQFF.

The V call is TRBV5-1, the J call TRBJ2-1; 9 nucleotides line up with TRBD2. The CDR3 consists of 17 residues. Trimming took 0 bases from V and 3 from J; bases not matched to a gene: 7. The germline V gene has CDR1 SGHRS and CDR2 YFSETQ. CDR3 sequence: CASSLVRGGLFYNEQFF. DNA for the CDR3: TGCGCCAGCAGCTTGGTGCGGGGGGGGCTGTTCTACAATGAGCAGTTCTTC.

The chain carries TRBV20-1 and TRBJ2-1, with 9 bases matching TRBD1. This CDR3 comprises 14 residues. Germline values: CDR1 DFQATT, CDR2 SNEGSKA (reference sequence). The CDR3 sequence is CSAQPKQGATEQFF. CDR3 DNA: TGCAGCGCCCAACCAAAACAGGGGGCGACCGAGCAGTTCTTC.

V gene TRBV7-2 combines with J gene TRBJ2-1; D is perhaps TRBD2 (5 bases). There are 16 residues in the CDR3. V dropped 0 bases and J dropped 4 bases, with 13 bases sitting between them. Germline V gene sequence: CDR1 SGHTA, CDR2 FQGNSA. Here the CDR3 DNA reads TGTGCCAGCAGCTTAGCCTTAGGGAGCGGTTACAATGAGCAGTTCTTC. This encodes CASSLALGSGYNEQFF.

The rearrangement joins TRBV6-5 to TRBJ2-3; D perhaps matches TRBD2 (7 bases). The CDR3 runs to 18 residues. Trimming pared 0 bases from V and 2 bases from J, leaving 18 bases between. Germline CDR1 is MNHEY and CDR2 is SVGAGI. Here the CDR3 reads CASSYSFGGALVTDTQYF. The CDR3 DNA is TGTGCCAGCAGTTACTCTTTTGGGGGGGCTTTAGTCACAGATACGCAGTATTTT.

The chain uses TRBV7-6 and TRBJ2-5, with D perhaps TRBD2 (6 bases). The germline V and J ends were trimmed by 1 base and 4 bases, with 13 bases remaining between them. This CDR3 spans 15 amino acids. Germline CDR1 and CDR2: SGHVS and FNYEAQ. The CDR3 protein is CASSLGYGRAETQYF. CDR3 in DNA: TGTGCCAGCAGCTTAGGATACGGGAGAGCAGAGACCCAGTACTTC.

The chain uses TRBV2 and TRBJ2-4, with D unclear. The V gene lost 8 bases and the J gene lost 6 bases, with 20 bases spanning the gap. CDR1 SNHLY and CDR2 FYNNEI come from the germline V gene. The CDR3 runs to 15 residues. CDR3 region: CASGPYIEPGNIQYF. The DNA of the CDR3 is TGTGCCAGCGGCCCCTACATTGAACCGGGAAACATTCAGTACTTC. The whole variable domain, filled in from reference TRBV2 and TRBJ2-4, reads EPEVTQTPSHQVTQMGQEVILRCVPISNHLYFYWYRQILGQKVEFLVSFYNNEISEKSEIFDDQFSVERPDGSNFTLKIRSTKLEDSAMYFCASGPYIEPGNIQYFGAGTRLSVL.

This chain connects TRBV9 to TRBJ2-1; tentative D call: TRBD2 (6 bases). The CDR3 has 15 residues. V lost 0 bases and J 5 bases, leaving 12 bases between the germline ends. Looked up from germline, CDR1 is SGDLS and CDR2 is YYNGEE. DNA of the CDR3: TGTGCCAGCAGCGTAGGGCGGGACCCAGACAATGAGCAGTTCTTC. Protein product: CASSVGRDPDNEQFF.

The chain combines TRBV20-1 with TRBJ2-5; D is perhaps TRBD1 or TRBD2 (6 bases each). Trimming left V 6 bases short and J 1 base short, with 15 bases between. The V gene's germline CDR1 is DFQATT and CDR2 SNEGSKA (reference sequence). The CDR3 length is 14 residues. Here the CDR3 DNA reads TGCAGTGCCGGAGGAGGGGGAGGCCAAGAGACCCAGTACTTC. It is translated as CSAGGGGGQETQYF.

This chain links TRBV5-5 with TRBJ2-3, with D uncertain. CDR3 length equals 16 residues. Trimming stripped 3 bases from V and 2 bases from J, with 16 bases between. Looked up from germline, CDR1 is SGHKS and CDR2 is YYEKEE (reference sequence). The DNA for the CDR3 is TGTGCCAGCAGCTCTAACGCCCTGCAGTACACAGATACGCAGTATTTT. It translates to CASSSNALQYTDTQYF.

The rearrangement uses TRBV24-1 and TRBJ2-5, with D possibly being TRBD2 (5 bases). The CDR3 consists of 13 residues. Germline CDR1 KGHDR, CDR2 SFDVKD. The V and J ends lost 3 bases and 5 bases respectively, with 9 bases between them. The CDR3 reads CATSDVGGETQYF. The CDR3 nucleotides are TGTGCCACCAGTGATGTGGGCGGGGAGACCCAGTACTTC.

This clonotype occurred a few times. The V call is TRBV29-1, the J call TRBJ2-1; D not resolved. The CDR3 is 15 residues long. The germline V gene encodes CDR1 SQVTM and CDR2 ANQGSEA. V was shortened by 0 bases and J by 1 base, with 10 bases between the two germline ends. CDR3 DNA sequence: TGCAGCGTTGAAGATCTTGGGATTTCCTACAATGAGCAGTTCTTC. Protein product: CSVEDLGISYNEQFF.

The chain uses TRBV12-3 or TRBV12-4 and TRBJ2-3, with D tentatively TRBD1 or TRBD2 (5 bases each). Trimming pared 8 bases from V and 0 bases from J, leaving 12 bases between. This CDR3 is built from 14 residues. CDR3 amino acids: CASGFGTSTDTQYF. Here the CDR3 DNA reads TGTGCCAGCGGATTCGGGACGAGCACAGATACGCAGTATTTT.

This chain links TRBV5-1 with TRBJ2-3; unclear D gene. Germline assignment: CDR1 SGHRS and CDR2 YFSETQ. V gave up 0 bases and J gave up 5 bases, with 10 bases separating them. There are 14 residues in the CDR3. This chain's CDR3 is CASSLVSHVDTQYF. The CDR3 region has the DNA TGCGCCAGCAGCTTGGTTTCCCACGTAGATACGCAGTATTTT.

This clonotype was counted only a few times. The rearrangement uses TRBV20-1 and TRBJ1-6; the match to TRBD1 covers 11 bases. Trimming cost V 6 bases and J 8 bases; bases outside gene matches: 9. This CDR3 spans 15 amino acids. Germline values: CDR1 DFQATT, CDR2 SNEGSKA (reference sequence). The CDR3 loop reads CSAKGTGGLDSPLHF. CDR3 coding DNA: TGCAGTGCAAAGGGGACAGGGGGTCTGGATTCACCCCTCCACTTT.

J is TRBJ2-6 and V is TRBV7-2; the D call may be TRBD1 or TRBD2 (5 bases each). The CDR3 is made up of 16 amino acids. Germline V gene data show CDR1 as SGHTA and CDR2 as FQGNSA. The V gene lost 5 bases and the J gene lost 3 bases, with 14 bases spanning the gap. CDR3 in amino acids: CASSPGTRGGANVLTF. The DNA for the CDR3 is TGTGCCAGCAGCCCAGGGACCCGGGGTGGGGCCAACGTCCTGACTTTC.

CDR3 residues: CASSVDEYYGYTF. The CDR3 nucleotides are TGTGCCAGCAGCGTAGATGAGTACTATGGCTACACCTTC. The V and J genes are TRBV9 and TRBJ1-2; D not resolved. Between the trimmed V and J ends, which lost 0 bases and 3 bases, there was a span of 6 bases. The germline V gene encodes CDR1 SGDLS and CDR2 YYNGEE. The CDR3 covers 13 residues.

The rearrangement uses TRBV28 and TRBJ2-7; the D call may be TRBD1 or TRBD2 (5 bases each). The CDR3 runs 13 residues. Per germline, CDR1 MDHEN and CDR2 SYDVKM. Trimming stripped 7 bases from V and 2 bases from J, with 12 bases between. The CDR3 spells CASTWGPTYEQYF. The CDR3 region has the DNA TGTGCCAGCACCTGGGGACCGACCTACGAGCAGTACTTC.

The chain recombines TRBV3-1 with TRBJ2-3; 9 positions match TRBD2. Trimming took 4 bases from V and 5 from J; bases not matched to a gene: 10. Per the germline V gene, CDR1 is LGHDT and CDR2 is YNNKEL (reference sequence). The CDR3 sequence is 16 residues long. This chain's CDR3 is CASSLQREVERDTQYF. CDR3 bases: TGTGCCAGCAGCCTCCAGCGGGAGGTGGAGAGAGATACGCAGTATTTT.

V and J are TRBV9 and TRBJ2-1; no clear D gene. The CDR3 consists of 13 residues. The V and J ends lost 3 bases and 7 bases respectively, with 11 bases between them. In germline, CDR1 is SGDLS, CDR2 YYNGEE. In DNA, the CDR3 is TGTGCCAGCAGCGCCCCCCCCAGGAATGAGCAGTTCTTC. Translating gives CASSAPPRNEQFF.

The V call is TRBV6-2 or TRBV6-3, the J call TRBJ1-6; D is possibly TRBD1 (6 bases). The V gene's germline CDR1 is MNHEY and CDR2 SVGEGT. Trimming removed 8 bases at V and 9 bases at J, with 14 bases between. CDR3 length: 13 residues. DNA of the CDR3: TGTGCCAGCGGCTTACAGGGAAGTTCACCCCTCCACTTT. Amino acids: CASGLQGSSPLHF.